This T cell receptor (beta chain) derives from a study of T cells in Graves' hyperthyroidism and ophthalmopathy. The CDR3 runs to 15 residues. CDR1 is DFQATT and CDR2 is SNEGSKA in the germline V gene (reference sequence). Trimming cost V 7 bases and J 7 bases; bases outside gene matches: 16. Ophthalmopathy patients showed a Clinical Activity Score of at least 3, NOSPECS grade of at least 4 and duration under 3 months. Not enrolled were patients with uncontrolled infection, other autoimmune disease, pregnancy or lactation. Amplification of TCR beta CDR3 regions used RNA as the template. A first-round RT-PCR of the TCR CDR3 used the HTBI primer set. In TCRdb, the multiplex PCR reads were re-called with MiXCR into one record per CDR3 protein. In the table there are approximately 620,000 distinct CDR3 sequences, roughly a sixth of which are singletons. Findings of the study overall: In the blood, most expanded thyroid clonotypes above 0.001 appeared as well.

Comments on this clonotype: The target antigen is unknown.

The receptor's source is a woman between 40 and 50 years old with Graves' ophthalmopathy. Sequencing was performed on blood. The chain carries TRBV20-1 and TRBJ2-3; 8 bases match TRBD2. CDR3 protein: CSGNPRGGGPNTQYF. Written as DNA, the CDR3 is TGCAGTGGGAACCCCCGCGGCGGGGGGCCGAATACGCAGTATTTT.